This T cell receptor (beta chain) came from a study of beta chain features in type 1 diabetes (dated by TCRdb to the late 2010s). Turning to the overall study: No differences in mean age, gender distribution, total cell number or subset yield were found between patients and healthy donors. Across all samples, around 100 million sorted cells were examined, and cell number per subset correlated strongly with RNA yield. The study compared TCRB repertoires of sorted circulating CD4+ T cell subsets between recently diagnosed type 1 diabetes patients and matched healthy donors. Regulatory and stem cell-like memory subsets were isolated from only 8 patients and about eight healthy donors, whereas naive and central memory subsets came from all 30 or so donors. Study-wide conclusions, independent of this receptor: Because small numbers of individuals were included in the HLA sub-analyses, any influence of HLA type on TCRB rearrangement was left unresolved. At VDJ recombination sites, patients with type 1 diabetes made fewer insertions and deleted more nucleotides, a pattern implying thymic rearrangement abnormalities. Because cDNA was sequenced instead of genomic DNA, highly expressing activated cells could be over-represented, though the groups showed no difference in activation or CD3 levels. PCR might favor shorter templates, but patient and control samples were amplified and corrected together, so any skew would affect both groups equally. Naive, central memory and regulatory TCRB repertoires appeared to be more similar among patients than among healthy donors. In all four CD4+ subsets, TCRB CDR3 length was moderately but significantly shorter in type 1 diabetes patients.

To note about this clone: This receptor's antigen is unknown. No base-level quality is on record; no much larger clone is a single base apart.

CDR1 and CDR2 (LNHNV, YYDKDF) derive from the germline V gene (reference sequence). The CDR3 starts with the cysteine, ends with the phenylalanine, and has 15 residues. The retained sequence is limited to the CDR3, 45 bases, with the frame set at the first base. Trimming leaves V shorter by 5 bases and J shorter by 5 bases, with the junction holding 7 bases beyond the gene matches. The entire isolated RNA was reverse transcribed using the High Capacity cDNA Reverse Transcription Kit, and thus expressed TCRB transcripts were sequenced. Naive, central memory and regulatory T cell samples underwent deep immunoSEQ sequencing, averaging around 3.6 million total reads per sample. Sorted cells were lysed in RLT buffer, and RNA was extracted using DNase-treated RNeasy Micro or Mini kits according to cell number. Each cell subset was processed separately to prevent cross-contamination, with patient and healthy donor samples processed together. TCRB sequences were amplified from cDNA with the immunoSEQ multiplex PCR, producing 87-bp fragments spanning the CDR3 region. The amplicons were sequenced using the Illumina HiSeq platform. The paper's data handling went like this. Synthetic template baselines were used to correct PCR bias computationally, reads within Hamming distance 2 were collapsed together, and singletons that could not be merged were discarded. Reads were aligned against IMGT so that V, D and J genes, CDR3 length and insertions or deletions at six rearrangement sites could be assigned. Clonotype counts were normalized to sorted cell number within each subset before computing true diversity and Gini coefficients with the tcR R package. Repertoire sharing was quantified using the overlap coefficient calculated on TCRB nucleotide sequences. As a proxy for the pre-selection repertoire, out-of-frame TCRB sequences from naive cells were analyzed. In TCRdb, the immuneACCESS table is reduced to in-frame sequences with V and J assigned. These tables do not hold every clone; where another copy was compared, an unresolved V gene accounts for under half, and the others remain unexplained. The D gene and trimming were derived from the DNA, and the V and J assignments and clone size from that table. This sample is represented by fewer than 250,000 clones; approximately 70% of them were singletons. Of the sample, approximately 0.05% falls within the top ten clones.

A single peripheral blood draw of around 120 mL on average was collected from each donor into heparinised tubes. A BD FACSAria II was used to sort naive, central memory, regulatory and stem cell-like memory CD4+ T cells with a panel that included CD45RO, CCR7, CD25, CD127, CD95 and CD27. A purity above 95% was achieved for all sorted populations. PBMCs were separated immediately by Lymphoprep density gradient centrifugation and were stained directly, without being cultured. So that batch effects would be minimized, each experiment stained and sorted samples in pairs, pairing one healthy donor with one patient.

The specimen sequenced was naive CD4+ T cells from blood. The cell subset or site label, read with the paper, signifies: true naive CD4+ T cells. The chain uses TRBV15 and TRBJ2-1; 9 junctional bases match TRBD1. The source of this sequence is a man aged 30 to 39 in good health. The DNA is TGTGCCACCAGCGGCCTCTGGACAGGGGACAATGAGCAGTTCTTC. The encoded protein is CATSGLWTGDNEQFF.